These T cell receptor beta chains were read from a single sample in a study of blood T cell repertoires in COVID-19. The data were produced by immunoSEQ multiplex PCR, yet TCRdb's version contains in-frame clones alone and is incomplete. The sample includes 110,000 or so clones, more than 80% of them seen just once. Sequenced input: peripheral blood. The receptors stem from a woman between 40 and 55 years old with acute or convalescent COVID-19. Both conserved end residues are part of each CDR3. Each record gives: V gene, clone size, J gene, D gene, CDR3 protein, CDR3 DNA. A D gene is named only where the DNA matches it firmly. For some rows the clone size is stated as once, few or many, or as a class when expanded; others skip it.

TRBV18	NA	TRBJ1-2	NA	CASSPRENANYGYTF	TGTGCCAGCTCACCCCGGGAGAACGCTAACTATGGCTACACCTTC
TRBV5-1	NA	TRBJ2-1	TRBD2	CASSLVGGAFEQFF	TGCGCCAGCAGCTTGGTCGGGGGGGCGTTTGAGCAGTTCTTC
TRBV5-1	once	TRBJ1-2	TRBD1	CASSLATGDGYTF	TGCGCCAGCAGCTTGGCGACAGGGGATGGCTACACCTTC
TRBV2	once	TRBJ2-7	NA	CASKAGGYEQYF	TGTGCCAGCAAGGCAGGAGGCTACGAGCAGTACTTC
TRBV7-9	NA	TRBJ2-3	NA	CASSSIGGAKDTQYF	TGTGCCAGCAGCTCCATTGGGGGGGCTAAAGATACGCAGTATTTT
TRBV6-1	NA	TRBJ1-1	NA	CASSEGRVSEAFF	TGTGCCAGCAGTGAAGGACGGGTTAGTGAAGCTTTCTTT
TRBV7-9	once	TRBJ2-7	TRBD1	CASRHGQAGEQYF	TGTGCCAGCAGGCACGGACAGGCTGGAGAGCAGTACTTC
TRBV24-1	NA	TRBJ1-2	TRBD1	CATSDSGQDYGYTF	TGTGCCACCAGTGATTCCGGACAGGACTATGGCTACACCTTC
TRBV10-3	few	TRBJ2-3	NA	CAISFTRTDTQYF	TGTGCCATCAGCTTTACTAGGACAGATACGCAGTATTTT
TRBV12-3/TRBV12-4	NA	TRBJ2-7	NA	CASSLRVYEQYF	TGTGCCAGCAGTTTGCGGGTTTACGAGCAGTACTTC
TRBV19	NA	TRBJ2-7	TRBD1	CASSTDRGREQYF	TGTGCCAGTAGTACGGACAGGGGGCGAGAGCAGTACTTC
TRBV7-8	many	TRBJ1-4	TRBD1	CASGPRGTGEEKLFF	TGTGCCAGCGGACCGCGGGGGACAGGGGAAGAAAAACTGTTTTTT
TRBV19	NA	TRBJ1-5	TRBD1	CASSIIGGTKQPQHF	TGTGCCAGTAGTATAATAGGGGGCACGAAGCAGCCCCAGCATTTT
TRBV10-3	NA	TRBJ2-2	NA	CAISESGAATGELFF	TGTGCCATCAGTGAGTCGGGAGCGGCCACCGGGGAGCTGTTTTTT
TRBV6-5	NA	TRBJ1-1	NA	CASRATGEAFF	TGTGCCAGCAGAGCAACAGGGGAAGCTTTCTTT
TRBV20-1	NA	TRBJ1-1	NA	CSASIQAFRTEAFF	TGCAGTGCTAGTATACAGGCCTTTCGCACTGAAGCTTTCTTT
TRBV9	once	TRBJ1-2	NA	CASSVVGGGYYGYTF	TGTGCCAGCAGCGTAGTTGGTGGGGGCTACTATGGCTACACCTTC
TRBV5-1	few	TRBJ1-4	NA	CASSLGAGRGEKLFF	TGCGCCAGCAGCTTGGGGGCAGGGCGAGGTGAAAAACTGTTTTTT
TRBV18	NA	TRBJ1-1	TRBD1	CASSQTTGGSTEAFF	TGTGCCAGCTCACAAACGACAGGGGGCTCCACTGAAGCTTTCTTT
TRBV6-5	NA	TRBJ2-1	TRBD2	CASSYWASGGGNEQFF	TGTGCCAGCAGTTACTGGGCTAGCGGGGGTGGGAATGAGCAGTTCTTC
TRBV2	NA	TRBJ1-1	NA	CASSETGTNTEAFF	TGTGCCAGCAGTGAAACAGGGACGAACACTGAAGCTTTCTTT
TRBV30	NA	TRBJ2-7	TRBD2	CAWSVNGRGDTYEQYF	TGTGCCTGGAGTGTTAACGGGCGGGGGGATACCTACGAGCAGTACTTC
TRBV6-5	NA	TRBJ2-1	TRBD2	CASSYGGGGSYNEQFF	TGTGCCAGCAGTTACGGCGGGGGGGGCTCCTACAATGAGCAGTTCTTC
TRBV10-3	NA	TRBJ2-2	NA	CAISVGENTGELFF	TGTGCCATCAGTGTAGGAGAAAACACCGGGGAGCTGTTTTTT
TRBV19	NA	TRBJ2-6	NA	CASTQPPGSSGANVLTF	TGTGCCAGTACCCAGCCCCCAGGGTCGTCTGGGGCCAACGTCCTGACTTTC
TRBV2	NA	TRBJ2-2	TRBD1	CASSGGTGDRLFF	TGTGCCAGCAGTGGGGGCACAGGGGATCGGCTGTTTTTT
TRBV5-4	few	TRBJ2-7	NA	CASSSPNSYEQYF	TGTGCCAGCAGCTCACCTAATTCCTACGAGCAGTACTTC
TRBV10-1	NA	TRBJ1-1	TRBD1	CASRGQGSTEAFF	TGCGCCAGCAGGGGACAGGGAAGCACTGAAGCTTTCTTT
TRBV5-5	NA	TRBJ1-1	NA	CASSRGNTEAFF	TGTGCCAGCAGCCGGGGAAACACTGAAGCTTTCTTT
TRBV7-2	NA	TRBJ2-5	NA	CASSLALRRETQYF	TGTGCCAGCAGCTTGGCCCTCCGCAGAGAGACCCAGTACTTC
TRBV4-1	NA	TRBJ1-3	NA	CASSQVGPGGNTIYF	TGCGCCAGCAGCCAAGTAGGTCCAGGGGGAAACACCATATATTTT
TRBV12-3/TRBV12-4	NA	TRBJ1-5	NA	CASSFQGNQPQHF	TGTGCCAGCAGTTTCCAGGGGAATCAGCCCCAGCATTTT
TRBV7-9	NA	TRBJ1-4	TRBD1	CASSYTGGSREKLFF	TGTGCCAGCAGCTACACAGGGGGCTCTCGGGAAAAACTGTTTTTT
TRBV7-9	NA	TRBJ2-7	NA	CASSLGQGSVYEQYF	TGTGCCAGCAGCTTGGGCCAGGGATCCGTCTACGAGCAGTACTTC
TRBV19	few	TRBJ1-1	NA	CASSSRTGGSDTEAFF	TGTGCCAGTTCTTCACGGACGGGGGGGTCGGACACTGAAGCTTTCTTT
TRBV6-5	NA	TRBJ1-1	TRBD1	CASRRTGANTEAFF	TGTGCCAGCAGGAGGACAGGGGCGAACACTGAAGCTTTCTTT
TRBV9	NA	TRBJ2-5	TRBD2	CAMGTSGGTPETQYF	TGTGCCATGGGGACTAGCGGGGGGACCCCTGAGACCCAGTACTTC
TRBV11-2	NA	TRBJ1-2	NA	CASRAGAGLAGYGYTF	TGTGCCAGCAGAGCCGGCGCGGGCCTGGCAGGTTATGGCTACACCTTC